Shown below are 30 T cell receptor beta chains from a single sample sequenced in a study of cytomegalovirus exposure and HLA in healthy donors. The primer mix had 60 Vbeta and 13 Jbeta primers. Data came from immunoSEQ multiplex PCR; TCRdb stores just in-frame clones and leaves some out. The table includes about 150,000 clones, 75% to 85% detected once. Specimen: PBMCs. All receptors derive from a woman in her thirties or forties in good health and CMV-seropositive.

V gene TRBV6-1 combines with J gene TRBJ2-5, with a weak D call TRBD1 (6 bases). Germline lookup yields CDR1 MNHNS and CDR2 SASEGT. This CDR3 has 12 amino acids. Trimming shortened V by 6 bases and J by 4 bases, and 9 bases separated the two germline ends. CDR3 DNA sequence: TGTGCCAGCAGGAGGGGGAGAGAGACCCAGTACTTC. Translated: CASRRGRETQYF.

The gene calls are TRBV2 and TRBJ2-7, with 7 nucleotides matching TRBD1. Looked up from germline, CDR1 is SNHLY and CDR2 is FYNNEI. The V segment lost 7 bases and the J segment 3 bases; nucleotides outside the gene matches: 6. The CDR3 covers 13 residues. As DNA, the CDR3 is TGTGCCAGCAACCGGGACAGAGACTACGAGCAGTACTTC. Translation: CASNRDRDYEQYF. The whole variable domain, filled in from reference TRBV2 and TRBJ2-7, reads EPEVTQTPSHQVTQMGQEVILRCVPISNHLYFYWYRQILGQKVEFLVSFYNNEISEKSEIFDDQFSVERPDGSNFTLKIRSTKLEDSAMYFCASNRDRDYEQYFGPGTRLTVT.

The CDR3 region has the DNA TGTGCCAGCAGCTCGCGGACAGGGCAGAACACTGAAGCTTTCTTT. It yields the protein CASSSRTGQNTEAFF. The chain carries TRBV7-9 and TRBJ1-1, with 8 bases lining up with TRBD1. The V segment lost 4 bases and the J segment 1 base; nucleotides outside the gene matches: 5. CDR3 size: 15 residues. Germline V lookup: CDR1 SEHNR, CDR2 FQNEAQ (reference sequence).

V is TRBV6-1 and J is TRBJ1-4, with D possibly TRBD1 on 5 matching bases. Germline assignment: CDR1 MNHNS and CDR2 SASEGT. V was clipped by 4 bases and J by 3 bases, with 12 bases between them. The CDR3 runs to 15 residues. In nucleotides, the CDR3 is TGTGCCAGCAGTGGACCAGGGAAGGCTAATGAAAAACTGTTTTTT. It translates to CASSGPGKANEKLFF.

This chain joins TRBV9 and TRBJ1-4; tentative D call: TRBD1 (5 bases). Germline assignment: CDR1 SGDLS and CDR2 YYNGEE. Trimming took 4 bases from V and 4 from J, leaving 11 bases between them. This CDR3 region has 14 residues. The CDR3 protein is CASSRGDFNEKLFF. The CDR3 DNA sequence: TGTGCCAGCAGCCGGGGGGATTTTAATGAAAAACTGTTTTTT.

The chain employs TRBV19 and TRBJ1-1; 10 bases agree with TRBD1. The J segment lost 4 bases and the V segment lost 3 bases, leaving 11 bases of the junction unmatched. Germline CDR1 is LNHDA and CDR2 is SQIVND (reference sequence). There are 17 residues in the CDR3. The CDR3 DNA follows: TGTGCCAGTAGTATGGTCGGGACAGGGGTTCGGGGCACTGAAGCTTTCTTT. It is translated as CASSMVGTGVRGTEAFF.

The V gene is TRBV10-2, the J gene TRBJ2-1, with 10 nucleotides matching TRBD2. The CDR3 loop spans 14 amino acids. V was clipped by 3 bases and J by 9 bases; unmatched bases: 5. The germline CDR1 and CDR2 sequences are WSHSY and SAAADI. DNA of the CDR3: TGCGCCAGCAGTGAAAGCGGGAGGGCAAGTGAGCAGTTCTTC. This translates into CASSESGRASEQFF.

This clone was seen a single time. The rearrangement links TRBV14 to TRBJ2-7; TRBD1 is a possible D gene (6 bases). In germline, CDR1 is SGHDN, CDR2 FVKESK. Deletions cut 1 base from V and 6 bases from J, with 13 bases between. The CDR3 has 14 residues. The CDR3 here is CASSQVRGSAEQYF. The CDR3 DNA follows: TGTGCCAGCAGCCAAGTGAGGGGGTCAGCCGAGCAGTACTTC.

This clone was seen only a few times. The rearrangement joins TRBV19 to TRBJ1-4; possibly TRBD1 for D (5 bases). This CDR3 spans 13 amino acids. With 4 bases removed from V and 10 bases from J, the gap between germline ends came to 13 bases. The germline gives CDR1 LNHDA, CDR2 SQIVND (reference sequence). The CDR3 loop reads CASSTRGDGKLFF. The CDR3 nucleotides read TGTGCCAGTAGTACTCGGGGGGATGGAAAACTGTTTTTT.

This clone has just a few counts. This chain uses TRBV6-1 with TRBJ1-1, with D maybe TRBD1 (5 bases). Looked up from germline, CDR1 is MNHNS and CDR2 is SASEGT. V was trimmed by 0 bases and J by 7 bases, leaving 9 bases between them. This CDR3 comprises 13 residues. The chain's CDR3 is CASSEAGQDEAFF. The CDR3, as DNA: TGTGCCAGCAGTGAAGCCGGACAAGATGAAGCTTTCTTT.

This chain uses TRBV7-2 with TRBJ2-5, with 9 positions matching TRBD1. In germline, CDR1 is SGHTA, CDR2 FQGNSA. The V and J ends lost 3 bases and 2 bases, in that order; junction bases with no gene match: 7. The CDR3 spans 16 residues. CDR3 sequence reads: CASSFQGQGGQETQYF. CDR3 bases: TGTGCCAGCAGCTTCCAGGGACAGGGAGGGCAAGAGACCCAGTACTTC.

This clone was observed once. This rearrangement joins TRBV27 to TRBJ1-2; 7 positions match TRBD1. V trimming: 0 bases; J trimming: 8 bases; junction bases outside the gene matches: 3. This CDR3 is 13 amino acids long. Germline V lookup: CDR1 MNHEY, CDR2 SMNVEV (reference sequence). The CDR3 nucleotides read TGTGCCAGCAGTTTATCTCAGGGGGTCGGCTACACCTTC. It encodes CASSLSQGVGYTF.

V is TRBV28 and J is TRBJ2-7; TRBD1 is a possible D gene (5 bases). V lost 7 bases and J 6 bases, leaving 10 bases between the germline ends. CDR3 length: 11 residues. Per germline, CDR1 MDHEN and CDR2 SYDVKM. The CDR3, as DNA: TGTGCCAGCACCGTAAGGGGCGAGCAGTACTTC. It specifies CASTVRGEQYF.

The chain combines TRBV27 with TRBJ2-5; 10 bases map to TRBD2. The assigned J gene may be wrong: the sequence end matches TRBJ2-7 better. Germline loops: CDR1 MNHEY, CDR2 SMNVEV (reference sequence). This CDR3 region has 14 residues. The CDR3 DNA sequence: TGTGCCAGCAGGTATAGCGGGAGGCCCTACGAGCAGTACTTC. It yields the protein CASRYSGRPYEQYF.

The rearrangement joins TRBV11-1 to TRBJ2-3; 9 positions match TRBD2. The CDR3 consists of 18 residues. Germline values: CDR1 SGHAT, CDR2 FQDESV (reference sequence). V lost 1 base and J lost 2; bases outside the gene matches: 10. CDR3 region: CASSLGLTSGSYTDTQYF. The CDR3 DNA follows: TGTGCCAGCAGCTTAGGGTTGACTAGCGGCTCGTACACAGATACGCAGTATTTT. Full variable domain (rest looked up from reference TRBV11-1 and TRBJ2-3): EAEVAQSPRYKITEKSQAVAFWCDPISGHATLYWYRQILGQGPELLVQFQDESVVDDSQLPKDRFSAERLKGVDSTLKIQPAELGDSAMYLCASSLGLTSGSYTDTQYFGPGTRLTVL.

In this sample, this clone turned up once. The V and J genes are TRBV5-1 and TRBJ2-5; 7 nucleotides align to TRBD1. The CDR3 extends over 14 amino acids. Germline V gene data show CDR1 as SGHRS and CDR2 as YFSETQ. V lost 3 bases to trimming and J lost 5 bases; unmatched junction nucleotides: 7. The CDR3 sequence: CASSSGQEWETQYF. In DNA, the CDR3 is TGCGCCAGCAGCTCCGGACAGGAATGGGAGACCCAGTACTTC.

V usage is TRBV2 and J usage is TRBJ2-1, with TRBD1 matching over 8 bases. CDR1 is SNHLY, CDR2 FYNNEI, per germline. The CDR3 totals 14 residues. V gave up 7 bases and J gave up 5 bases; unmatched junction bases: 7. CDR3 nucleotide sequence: TGTGCCAGCAACCGGGACAGGAATAACAATGAGCAGTTCTTC. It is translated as CASNRDRNNNEQFF. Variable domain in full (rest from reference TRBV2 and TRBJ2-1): EPEVTQTPSHQVTQMGQEVILRCVPISNHLYFYWYRQILGQKVEFLVSFYNNEISEKSEIFDDQFSVERPDGSNFTLKIRSTKLEDSAMYFCASNRDRNNNEQFFGPGTRLTVL.

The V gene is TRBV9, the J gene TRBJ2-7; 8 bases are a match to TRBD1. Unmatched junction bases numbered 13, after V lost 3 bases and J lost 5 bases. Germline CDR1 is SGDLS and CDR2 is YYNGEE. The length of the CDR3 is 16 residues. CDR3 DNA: TGTGCCAGCAGCGGCACAGGGGGTTTAGGATCGAACGAGCAGTACTTC. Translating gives CASSGTGGLGSNEQYF.

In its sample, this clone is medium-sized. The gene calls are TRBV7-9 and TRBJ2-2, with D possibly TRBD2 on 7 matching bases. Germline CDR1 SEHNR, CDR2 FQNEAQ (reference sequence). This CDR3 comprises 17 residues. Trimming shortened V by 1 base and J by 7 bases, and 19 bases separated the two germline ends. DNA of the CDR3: TGTGCCAGCAGCTTAGTACGCGGGGGCAGCTCCATCGGGGAGCTGTTTTTT. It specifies CASSLVRGGSSIGELFF.

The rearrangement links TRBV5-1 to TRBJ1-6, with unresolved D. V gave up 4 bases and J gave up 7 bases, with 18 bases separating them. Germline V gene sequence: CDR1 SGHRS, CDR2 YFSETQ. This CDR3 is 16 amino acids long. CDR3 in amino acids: CASSQTLRGENSPLHF. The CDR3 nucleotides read TGCGCCAGCAGCCAAACATTACGGGGAGAAAATTCACCCCTCCACTTT. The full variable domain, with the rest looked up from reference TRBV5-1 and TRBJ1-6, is KAGVTQTPRYLIKTRGQQVTLSCSPISGHRSVSWYQQTPGQGLQFLFEYFSETQRNKGNFPGRFSGRQFSNSRSEMNVSTLELGDSALYLCASSQTLRGENSPLHFGNGTRLTVT.

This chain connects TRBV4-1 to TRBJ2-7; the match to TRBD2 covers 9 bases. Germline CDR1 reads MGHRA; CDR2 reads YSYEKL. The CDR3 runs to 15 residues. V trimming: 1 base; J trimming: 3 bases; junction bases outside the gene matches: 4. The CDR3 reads CASSQAGLAYYEQYF. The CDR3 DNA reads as TGCGCCAGCAGCCAAGCGGGACTAGCCTACTACGAGCAGTACTTC.

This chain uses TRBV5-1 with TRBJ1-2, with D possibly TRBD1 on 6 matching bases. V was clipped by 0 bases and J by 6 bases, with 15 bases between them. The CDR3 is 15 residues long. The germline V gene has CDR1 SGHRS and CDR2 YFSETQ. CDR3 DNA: TGCGCCAGCAGCTTGGAGTCCACAGGGTGGGATGGCTACACCTTC. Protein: CASSLESTGWDGYTF.

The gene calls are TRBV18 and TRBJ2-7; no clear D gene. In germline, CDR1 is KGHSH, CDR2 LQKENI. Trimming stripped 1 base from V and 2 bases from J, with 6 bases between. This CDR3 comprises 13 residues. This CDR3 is CASSPLQTYEQYF. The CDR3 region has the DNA TGTGCCAGCTCACCACTTCAAACCTACGAGCAGTACTTC.

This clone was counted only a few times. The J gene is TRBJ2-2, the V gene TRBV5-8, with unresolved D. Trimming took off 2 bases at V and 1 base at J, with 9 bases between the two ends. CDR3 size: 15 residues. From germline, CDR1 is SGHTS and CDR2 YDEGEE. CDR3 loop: CASSLTRRNTGELFF. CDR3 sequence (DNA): TGTGCCAGCAGCTTAACCAGAAGGAACACCGGGGAGCTGTTTTTT.

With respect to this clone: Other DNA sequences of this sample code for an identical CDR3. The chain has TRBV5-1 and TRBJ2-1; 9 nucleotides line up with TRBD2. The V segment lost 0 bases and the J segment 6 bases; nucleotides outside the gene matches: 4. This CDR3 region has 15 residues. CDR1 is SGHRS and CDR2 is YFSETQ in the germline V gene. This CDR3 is CASSLVAGEGNEQFF. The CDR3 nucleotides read TGCGCCAGCAGCTTGGTAGCGGGAGAGGGCAATGAGCAGTTCTTC.

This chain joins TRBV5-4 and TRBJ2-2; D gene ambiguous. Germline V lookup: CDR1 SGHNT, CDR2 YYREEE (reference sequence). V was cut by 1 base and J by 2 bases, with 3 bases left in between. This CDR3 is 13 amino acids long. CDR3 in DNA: TGTGCCAGCAGCTTGACTAACACCGGGGAGCTGTTTTTT. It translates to CASSLTNTGELFF.

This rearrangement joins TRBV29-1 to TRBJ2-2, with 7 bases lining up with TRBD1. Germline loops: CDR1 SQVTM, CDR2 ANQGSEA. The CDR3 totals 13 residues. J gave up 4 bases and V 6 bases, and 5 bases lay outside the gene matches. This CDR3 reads CSVLGQPTGELFF. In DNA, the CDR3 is TGCAGCGTCTTGGGACAGCCCACCGGGGAGCTGTTTTTT.

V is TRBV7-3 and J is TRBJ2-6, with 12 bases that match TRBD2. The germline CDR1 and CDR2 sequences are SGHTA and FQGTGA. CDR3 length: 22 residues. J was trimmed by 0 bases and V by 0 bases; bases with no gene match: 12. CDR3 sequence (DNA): TGTGCCAGCAGCTTAACTCCCTCGGGACTAGCGGGTGATTCCTCTGGGGCCAACGTCCTGACTTTC. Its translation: CASSLTPSGLAGDSSGANVLTF.

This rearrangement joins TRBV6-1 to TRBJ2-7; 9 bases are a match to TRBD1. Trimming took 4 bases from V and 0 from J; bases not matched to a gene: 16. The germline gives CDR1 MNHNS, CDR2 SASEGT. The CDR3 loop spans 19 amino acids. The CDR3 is CASSARDRAYLSISYEQYF. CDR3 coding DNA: TGTGCCAGCAGTGCCCGGGACAGGGCTTACTTATCGATCTCCTACGAGCAGTACTTC.

CDR3 protein: CASSPTGGGNYGYTF. In DNA form, the CDR3 reads TGTGCCAGCTCTCCTACAGGGGGAGGAAACTATGGCTACACCTTC. The gene calls are TRBV28 and TRBJ1-2; 8 bases line up with TRBD1. Germline V CDR1 and CDR2: MDHEN, SYDVKM. The CDR3 contains 15 residues. Unmatched junction bases numbered 10, after V lost 8 bases and J lost 2 bases.